This T cell receptor beta chain was recovered during a study of blood T cell repertoires in COVID-19. Study overall: Collection of acute and convalescent COVID-19 samples took place in the United States, Italy and Spain. PBMCs, B-cell-depleted T cells, or T cells provided the cDNA or gDNA that made up the material.

Original processing notes: Amplified reference gene primers provided the basis for estimating nucleated cell counts. Only in-frame clones appear in the TCRdb table, and some are missing; sequencing was by immunoSEQ multiplex PCR. That table is the source of V, J and clone size, and D and trimming were worked out from the DNA. The repertoire holds approximately 80,000 clones, with around 90% as singletons. Trimming stripped 7 bases from V and 0 bases from J, with 6 bases between. The CDR3 spans 12 residues. The rearrangement joins TRBV12-3 or TRBV12-4 to TRBJ1-2; D might be TRBD1 (6 bases). Input material: peripheral blood. The sequence was obtained from a human donor in a cohort sampled during active COVID-19. CDR3 residues: CASKGANYGYTF. CDR3 nucleotides: TGTGCCAGCAAGGGGGCTAACTATGGCTACACCTTC.